The entry that follows covers one TCR beta chain sequence. CDR3 length: 19 residues. With V trimmed by 4 bases and J by 0 bases, 7 bases remained unmatched. In germline, CDR1 is SGHAT, CDR2 FQNNGV. The data are from a study of shared clonotypes between healthy human individuals. A split of CD4+ cells into CD45RA+ naive and CD45RA-negative memory subsets was performed. The assay was immunoSEQ multiplex PCR, and TCRdb's table has in-frame clones only and misses some. The sample consists of millions of clones, approximately 90% of them appearing once. The source of this sequence is a man aged 18 to 30 in good health. The sequenced sample was naive CD4+ T cells sorted from blood. Subset meaning: CD45RA+ positively selected. The J gene is TRBJ2-2, the V gene TRBV11-2, with 14 bases lining up with TRBD2. The CDR3 protein is CASSSFGLAGGTNTGELFF. For the CDR3, the DNA is TGTGCCAGCAGCTCCTTCGGACTAGCGGGGGGCACGAACACCGGGGAGCTGTTTTTT.